This TCR beta chain was captured in a study of blood T cell repertoires in COVID-19. This clone was found once. TCRdb's copy holds only in-frame clones and misses some; the assay was immunoSEQ multiplex PCR. The data show 70,000 to 85,000 clones, more than 90% seen once. This receptor was identified in a human donor in a cohort sampled during active COVID-19. The sequencing input was peripheral blood.

The CDR3 nucleotides read TGTGCCAGCAGCTGGACAGGGGGGCGGGTTTACAATGAGCAGTTCTTC. It specifies CASSWTGGRVYNEQFF. The chain uses TRBV5-5 and TRBJ2-1; TRBD1 aligns across 10 bases. J gave up 4 bases and V 3 bases, and 7 bases lay outside the gene matches. CDR1 SGHKS and CDR2 YYEKEE come from the germline V gene (reference sequence). The CDR3 extends over 16 amino acids.